This TCR beta chain was captured in a study of T cells in Graves' hyperthyroidism and ophthalmopathy. Authors of the study amplified TCR beta CDR3 regions from RNA transcripts. The HTBI primer set was used in a first-round RT-PCR of the TCR CDR3. TCRdb called the multiplex PCR reads again in MiXCR, with one record for every CDR3 protein. Of some 620,000 distinct CDR3 sequences in the sample, about 16% were seen once. This sample holds PBMCs from less than 11 ml fresh peripheral blood. This clonotype was seen at least ten times. Its target is unknown. Study-level findings and limits: Most thyroid-expanded clonotypes above 0.001 were also found in blood.

This CDR3 has 18 amino acids. Trimming took off 7 bases at V and 0 bases at J, with 21 bases between the two ends. Germline loops: CDR1 MNHNS, CDR2 SASEGT. The sample comprised blood. This chain uses TRBV6-1 with TRBJ2-2; a possible D gene is TRBD2 (6 bases). The source is a woman in her twenties or thirties with Graves' hyperthyroidism. CDR3 DNA sequence: TGTGCCAGCAACCGGGGAGGTAGCGCGTTCGCGAACACCGGGGAGCTGTTTTTT. It encodes CASNRGGSAFANTGELFF.